This TCR beta chain was identified in a study of beta chain features in type 1 diabetes (dated by TCRdb to about 2018). General notes on the study: Patients and healthy donors did not differ in mean age, gender distribution, total cell number or subset yield. The study compared the TCRB repertoires of sorted circulating CD4+ T cell subsets in recently diagnosed type 1 diabetes patients with those in matched healthy donors. Across all samples, some 110,000,000 sorted cells were examined, and cell number per subset correlated strongly with RNA yield. Naive and central memory subsets were obtained from all 30 or so donors, but regulatory and stem cell-like memory subsets were isolated from only 8 patients and roughly eight healthy donors.

All of the isolated RNA was reverse transcribed with the High Capacity cDNA Reverse Transcription Kit, so expressed TCRB transcripts were sequenced. Deep immunoSEQ sequencing was performed on naive, central memory and regulatory T cell samples, with an average of roughly 3.5 million total reads per sample. Sorted cells were lysed in RLT buffer and RNA was extracted with DNase-treated RNeasy Micro or Mini kits, depending on cell number. To prevent cross-contamination, every cell subset was processed on its own, while patient and healthy donor samples were processed together. The immunoSEQ multiplex PCR was used to amplify TCRB sequences from cDNA, generating 87-bp fragments that spanned the CDR3 region. Sequencing of the amplicons was done on the Illumina HiSeq platform. As for the authors' bioinformatics: PCR bias was corrected computationally using synthetic template baselines, and reads within Hamming distance 2 were collapsed, with unmergeable singletons discarded. Reads were aligned to IMGT to assign V, D and J genes, CDR3 length, and insertions or deletions at six rearrangement sites. Within each subset, clonotype counts were normalized to the number of sorted cells before true diversity and Gini coefficients were calculated with the tcR R package. The overlap coefficient, calculated on TCRB nucleotide sequences, was used to quantify repertoire sharing. As a proxy for the pre-selection repertoire, out-of-frame TCRB sequences from naive cells were analyzed. As stored in TCRdb, this immuneACCESS dataset retains in-frame rearrangements with V and J assigned. A fraction of the clones does not appear; measured against another copy, unresolved V genes explain less than half of the discrepancy, and the remainder lacks a known reason. V, J and clone size are taken as reported in that table, and D and trimming were inferred from the DNA itself. The sample table records around 330,000 clones; roughly 11% of these occur just once. The top ten constitute 0.015% of the sample.

General study outcomes and caveats: The naive, central memory and regulatory TCRB repertoires appeared to resemble one another more closely among patients than among healthy donors. Because the HLA sub-analyses included only small numbers of individuals, any influence of HLA type on TCRB rearrangement was left unresolved. Type 1 diabetes patients showed a moderate but significant shortening of TCRB CDR3 length in all four CD4+ subsets. At VDJ recombination sites, patients with type 1 diabetes made fewer insertions and deleted more nucleotides, a pattern implying thymic rearrangement abnormalities. Because cDNA rather than genomic DNA was sequenced, highly expressing activated cells could have been over-represented, although no difference in activation and CD3 levels was found between groups. PCR may preferentially amplify shorter templates, but because patient and control samples were amplified and corrected together, any resulting skew would affect both groups equally.

This clone was observed a handful of times. This clone's antigen is unknown. Per-base quality was not reported, and no clone a single base away is much larger than it. Trimming removed 9 bases from V and 1 base from J; the gene matches leave 7 bases unexplained. Taken from the germline V gene, the CDR1 and CDR2 loops are MDHEN and SYDVKM. From its cysteine to its phenylalanine, the CDR3 spans 14 amino acids. Only the CDR3 part of the read is kept: 42 bases, read in frame from the first base. Each donor gave one peripheral blood draw, averaging approximately 120 mL, which was collected into heparinised tubes. A BD FACSAria II and a panel including CD45RO, CCR7, CD25, CD127, CD95 and CD27 were used to sort naive, central memory, regulatory and stem cell-like memory CD4+ T cells. All sorted populations exceeded 95% purity. PBMCs were isolated right away by Lymphoprep density gradient centrifugation and were stained directly, without culture. So that batch effects would be minimized, each experiment stained and sorted samples in pairs, pairing one healthy donor with one patient.

The origin of this receptor is a young woman in good health. The chain is encoded by TRBV28 joined to TRBJ2-7; TRBD1 fits 9 bases in the junction. Source material: naive CD4+ T cells from blood. In the paper's terms, the cell subset or site label means: true naive CD4+ T cells. The CDR3: CASQGQGRSYEQYF. The DNA sequence is given as TGTGCCAGTCAGGGACAGGGCCGATCCTACGAGCAGTACTTC.